The clone carrying this TCR beta chain has only one observation. The CDR3 is 15 amino acids. The ends were cut back, 3 bases at V and 3 bases at J, with 12 bases in the middle. The germline V gene encodes CDR1 MNHEY and CDR2 SVGAGI. Assay used: immunoSEQ multiplex PCR; TCRdb lists only in-frame clones, some missing. Counted here are roughly 66,000 clones, approximately 78% occurring once; the ten biggest clones make up less than 0.55%. This specimen belongs to a study of OX40 agonist ivuxolimab in advanced cancers. This specimen was CD4+ or CD8+ T cells sorted from blood, taken in a trial of the OX40 agonist ivuxolimab. The chain employs TRBV6-5 and TRBJ1-5, with D perhaps TRBD1 (5 bases). The clonotype comes from an adult with an advanced solid tumor such as melanoma, head and neck, liver or kidney cancer. In nucleotides, the CDR3 is TGTGCCAGCAGTTATGCAGGAGGGGACAATCAGCCCCAGCATTTT. Protein: CASSYAGGDNQPQHF.